This TCR beta chain was sequenced for a study of blood T cell repertoires in COVID-19. Trimming took 5 bases from V and 3 from J, leaving 16 bases between them. This CDR3 comprises 15 residues. CDR1 is SEHNR, CDR2 FQNEAQ, per germline (reference sequence). Produced via immunoSEQ multiplex PCR; TCRdb's table is partial and in-frame only. The data show more than 300,000 clones, over 90% seen once. This clonotype was sampled from a woman aged 25 to 45 who had been exposed to COVID-19. The chain is built from TRBV7-9 and TRBJ1-2; D possibly corresponds to TRBD1 (5 bases). Sequenced input: PBMCs or T cells enriched from blood (not recorded which). The CDR3 DNA is TGTGCCAGCAGCCGAGTGGAGGGGCTGGACTATGGCTACACCTTC. It codes for CASSRVEGLDYGYTF.